Below, 14 T cell receptor beta chains from the same sample are listed, as sequenced in a study of cytomegalovirus exposure and HLA in healthy donors. 60 Vbeta and 13 Jbeta primers were used in PCR. The method was immunoSEQ multiplex PCR; TCRdb's version includes in-frame clones alone and lacks a portion of them. The sample holds approximately 100,000 clones; 75% are singletons and the top ten take about 9.4%. Sequences were obtained from PBMCs. These TCRs come from a man aged 50 or older in good health and CMV-seronegative.

A few counts support this clone. As DNA, the CDR3 is TGTGCCTGGAGTGGCCCGGGACAGGGACGGGAGACCCAGTACTTC. The encoded protein is CAWSGPGQGRETQYF. The V and J genes are TRBV30 and TRBJ2-5; TRBD1 matches 9 bases. CDR1 GTSNPN and CDR2 SVGIG come from the germline V gene (reference sequence). V lost 1 base, J lost 5 bases, and 8 bases stayed unmatched. This CDR3 has 15 amino acids.

The V call is TRBV11-2, the J call TRBJ2-1, with 8 bases that match TRBD2. V lost 5 bases to trimming and J lost 2 bases; unmatched junction nucleotides: 14. CDR1 SGHAT and CDR2 FQNNGV come from the germline V gene. This CDR3 is built from 18 residues. The CDR3 loop is CASSPPRVAGGAYNEQFF. In nucleotides, the CDR3 is TGTGCCAGCAGCCCCCCTCGGGTGGCGGGGGGCGCCTACAATGAGCAGTTCTTC.

The J gene is TRBJ2-4, the V gene TRBV19; 12 bases match TRBD2. The V gene end was trimmed by 10 bases and the J gene end by 8 bases; junction bases not matched to a gene: 6. The CDR3 runs to 13 residues. Looked up from germline, CDR1 is LNHDA and CDR2 is SQIVND (reference sequence). In nucleotides, the CDR3 is TGTGCCACCCGGACTAGCGGGATGGACATTCAGTACTTC. This gives the protein CATRTSGMDIQYF.

The gene calls are TRBV19 and TRBJ1-5, with D possibly matching TRBD1 (5 bases). This CDR3 is 14 amino acids long. Trimming pared 7 bases from V and 3 bases from J, leaving 13 bases between. Germline loops: CDR1 LNHDA, CDR2 SQIVND (reference sequence). Written as DNA, the CDR3 is TGTGCCAGTAATCCCACAGGATCCAATCAGCCCCAGCATTTT. This gives the protein CASNPTGSNQPQHF.

As concerns this clone: Other DNA variants within this sample encode the same CDR3. The rearrangement links TRBV6-5 to TRBJ1-1, with D possibly TRBD1 on 6 matching bases. This CDR3 spans 15 amino acids. Per the germline V gene, CDR1 is MNHEY and CDR2 is SVGAGI. Trimming pared 4 bases from V and 2 bases from J, leaving 14 bases between. The CDR3 loop is CASSSLGGTNTEAFF. Here the CDR3 DNA reads TGTGCCAGCAGTTCCCTCGGGGGGACAAACACTGAAGCTTTCTTT.

The gene calls are TRBV28 and TRBJ2-7; possible D gene TRBD1, 6 bases. Germline CDR1 MDHEN, CDR2 SYDVKM. CDR3 length: 13 amino acids. V was cut by 10 bases and J by 0 bases, with 13 bases left in between. The CDR3: CATVQGTSYEQYF. The CDR3 DNA reads as TGTGCCACCGTCCAGGGGACCTCCTACGAGCAGTACTTC. Full variable domain (missing parts from reference TRBV28 and TRBJ2-7): DVKVTQSSRYLVKRTGEKVFLECVQDMDHENMFWYRQDPGLGLRLIYFSYDVKMKEKGDIPEGYSVSREKKERFSLILESASTNQTSMYLCATVQGTSYEQYFGPGTRLTVT.

This chain joins TRBV5-1 and TRBJ2-5; D may be TRBD2 (5 bases). Trimming stripped 3 bases from V and 1 base from J, with 10 bases between. Germline values: CDR1 SGHRS, CDR2 YFSETQ. This CDR3 comprises 14 residues. The CDR3 region has the DNA TGCGCCAGCAGCTACGACTACCCCCAAGAGACCCAGTACTTC. Its translation is CASSYDYPQETQYF. Full variable domain (missing parts from reference TRBV5-1 and TRBJ2-5): KAGVTQTPRYLIKTRGQQVTLSCSPISGHRSVSWYQQTPGQGLQFLFEYFSETQRNKGNFPGRFSGRQFSNSRSEMNVSTLELGDSALYLCASSYDYPQETQYFGPGTRLLVL.

The chain combines TRBV19 with TRBJ1-5, with D possibly matching TRBD1 (6 bases). Per the germline V gene, CDR1 is LNHDA and CDR2 is SQIVND (reference sequence). The CDR3 is 17 amino acids. The V gene lost 4 bases and the J gene lost 0 bases, with 16 bases spanning the gap. The CDR3 region is CASSTPRDTYSNQPQHF. The DNA of the CDR3 is TGTGCCAGTAGTACCCCACGGGACACGTATAGCAATCAGCCCCAGCATTTT.

This clone was observed a handful of times. The chain couples TRBV10-2 to TRBJ2-7; 9 bases fit TRBD1. CDR1 and CDR2 from the germline V gene are WSHSY and SAAADI. The CDR3 extends over 17 amino acids. The ends lost 0 bases at V and 4 bases at J; junction bases unmatched: 10. The CDR3, as DNA: TGCGCCAGCAGTGAGTCTTCGGACAGGGGAAAGGAATACGAGCAGTACTTC. This sequence encodes CASSESSDRGKEYEQYF.

The chain links TRBV29-1 to TRBJ1-1; TRBD1 aligns across 9 bases. This CDR3 region has 13 residues. Trimming at V came to 5 bases and at J to 5 bases, leaving 6 bases not matched to a gene. Germline V gene data show CDR1 as SQVTM and CDR2 as ANQGSEA. CDR3 region: CSVWATGGTEAFF. CDR3 nucleotides: TGCAGCGTTTGGGCGACAGGGGGAACTGAAGCTTTCTTT.

The chain combines TRBV28 with TRBJ1-2; TRBD1 might be the D (6 bases). The V end was cut by 6 bases, the J end by 8 bases, with 19 bases between. CDR1 and CDR2 from the germline V gene are MDHEN and SYDVKM. This CDR3 is built from 14 residues. The CDR3 DNA reads TGTGCCAGCAGAATAACAGGGTCCCCTGGAGGCTACACCTTC. It encodes CASRITGSPGGYTF.

The rearrangement links TRBV7-9 to TRBJ1-3, with D hard to call. Trimming removed 5 bases from V and 0 bases from J, with 14 bases in between. The CDR3 sequence is 16 residues long. Germline CDR1 and CDR2: SEHNR and FQNEAQ (reference sequence). The CDR3 loop is CASSPRMEVSGNTIYF. CDR3 nucleotides: TGTGCCAGCAGCCCCCGGATGGAGGTCTCTGGAAACACCATATATTTT.

V gene TRBV19 combines with J gene TRBJ1-6; 7 bases match TRBD1. This CDR3 has 16 amino acids. Per the germline V gene, CDR1 is LNHDA and CDR2 is SQIVND (reference sequence). V trimming: 2 bases; J trimming: 5 bases; junction bases outside the gene matches: 6. This CDR3 is CASSIRQGLDNSPLHF. CDR3 bases: TGTGCCAGTAGTATAAGACAGGGTTTGGATAATTCACCCCTCCACTTT.

J is TRBJ2-1 and V is TRBV1; TRBD1, the D gene given by the table, was not confirmed from the DNA. TRBV1 is a documented pseudogene. There are 18 residues in the CDR3. CDR3 bases: TGCACCAGCAGCCAAGATTCGACGGGCAGGGGGCCGGCGAATGAGCAGTTCTTC. It codes for CTSSQDSTGRGPANEQFF.